This TCR beta chain was obtained from a study of OX40 agonist ivuxolimab in advanced cancers. The CDR3 length is 12 residues. Germline values: CDR1 MNHNS, CDR2 SASEGT. The ends were cut back, 6 bases at V and 5 bases at J, with 9 bases in the middle. To note about this clone: Its matching antigen is unknown.

Study results and limitations: In CD8+ T cells, expanded clones were on average more numerous than in CD4+. Undetermined was the antigen specificity of the expanded peripheral T cells. Certain nonresponding patients likewise had low normalized T-cell clonal expansion.

The table came from immunoSEQ multiplex PCR; TCRdb's copy has only in-frame clones and leaves some out. This table has more than 65,000 clones, approximately 80% appearing once. The J gene is TRBJ2-3, the V gene TRBV6-1, with D perhaps TRBD2 (5 bases). The TCR was taken from an adult with an advanced solid tumor such as melanoma, head and neck, liver or kidney cancer. The source was CD4+ or CD8+ T cells sorted from blood, collected in a trial of the OX40 agonist ivuxolimab. The CDR3 nucleotides are TGTGCCAGCAGGGAACTAGTAGATACGCAGTATTTT. It translates to CASRELVDTQYF.